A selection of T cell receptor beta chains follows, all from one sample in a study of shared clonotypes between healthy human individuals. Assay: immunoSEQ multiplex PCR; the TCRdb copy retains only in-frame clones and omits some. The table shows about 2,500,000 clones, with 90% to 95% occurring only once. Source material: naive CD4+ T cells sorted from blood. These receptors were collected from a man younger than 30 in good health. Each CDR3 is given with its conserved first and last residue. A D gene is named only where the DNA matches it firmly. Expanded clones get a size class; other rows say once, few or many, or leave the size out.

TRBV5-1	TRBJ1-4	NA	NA	CASSLGQDNEKLFF	TGCGCCAGCAGCTTGGGCCAGGATAATGAAAAACTGTTTTTT
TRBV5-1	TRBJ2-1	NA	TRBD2	CASSSWTSGTASSYNEQFF	TGCGCCAGCAGCTCGTGGACTAGCGGGACGGCTAGCTCCTACAATGAGCAGTTCTTC
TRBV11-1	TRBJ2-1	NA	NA	CASSARGGGLPSRDEQFF	TGTGCCAGCAGCGCTAGGGGTGGGGGCCTCCCGTCAAGGGATGAGCAGTTCTTC
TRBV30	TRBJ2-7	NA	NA	CAWSVLGEPPPYEQYF	TGTGCCTGGAGTGTTCTTGGCGAACCCCCCCCTTACGAGCAGTACTTC
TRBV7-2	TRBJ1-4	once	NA	CASSYPGASNEKLFF	TGTGCCAGCAGCTATCCAGGGGCATCTAATGAAAAACTGTTTTTT
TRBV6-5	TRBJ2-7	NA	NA	CASSYQVLGARYEQYF	TGTGCCAGCAGTTATCAAGTCCTAGGTGCCCGCTACGAGCAGTACTTC
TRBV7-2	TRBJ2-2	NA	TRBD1	CASSLRDRASSGELFF	TGTGCCAGCAGCCTAAGGGACAGGGCTTCCAGCGGGGAGCTGTTTTTT
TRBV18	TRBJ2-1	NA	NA	CASSRTGGEQFF	TGTGCCAGCTCACGCACAGGAGGGGAGCAGTTCTTC
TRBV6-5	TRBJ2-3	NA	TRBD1	CASRETGTGIHTQYF	TGTGCCAGCAGGGAGACCGGGACAGGTATTCATACGCAGTATTTT
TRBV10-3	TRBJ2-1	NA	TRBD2	CAISESGGPLAGVSNEQFF	TGTGCCATCAGTGAGTCTGGGGGCCCGCTAGCGGGAGTAAGCAATGAGCAGTTCTTC
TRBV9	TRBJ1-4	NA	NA	CASSPYAGGREEKLFF	TGTGCCAGCAGCCCCTACGCGGGGGGGCGGGAAGAAAAACTGTTTTTT
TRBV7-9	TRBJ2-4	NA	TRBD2	CASSLVAGVENIQYF	TGTGCCAGCAGCTTAGTTGCGGGAGTGGAGAACATTCAGTACTTC
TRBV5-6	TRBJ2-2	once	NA	CASRGLQPGELFF	TGTGCCAGCAGGGGTCTCCAACCGGGGGAGCTGTTTTTT
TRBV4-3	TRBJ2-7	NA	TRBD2	CASSLGRETYEQYF	TGCGCCAGCAGCCTGGGGCGGGAGACCTACGAGCAGTACTTC
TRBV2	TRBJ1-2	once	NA	CASGLTGGLYGYTF	TGTGCCAGCGGACTAACAGGAGGACTCTATGGCTACACCTTC
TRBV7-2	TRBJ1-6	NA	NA	CASSLQLQGSMIGSPLHF	TGTGCCAGCAGCCTACAACTACAAGGGAGTATGATTGGTTCACCCCTCCACTTT
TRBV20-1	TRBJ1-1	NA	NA	CSASLLEAFF	TGCAGTGCTAGCCTCCTTGAAGCTTTCTTT
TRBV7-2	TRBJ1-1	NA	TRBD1	CASSLSTGISAFF	TGTGCCAGCAGCTTATCGACAGGGATTTCGGCTTTCTTT
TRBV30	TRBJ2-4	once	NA	CAWSVSGLAKNIQYF	TGTGCCTGGAGCGTCAGTGGCCTTGCCAAAAACATTCAGTACTTC
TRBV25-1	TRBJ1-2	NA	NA	CASTQAGNGYTF	TGTGCCAGCACCCAAGCGGGTAATGGCTACACCTTC
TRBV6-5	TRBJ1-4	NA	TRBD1	CASGTGGVGEKLFF	TGTGCCAGCGGTACAGGGGGCGTTGGGGAAAAACTGTTTTTT
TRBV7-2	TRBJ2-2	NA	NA	CASSGKGRNTGELFF	TGTGCCAGCAGCGGCAAGGGGAGGAACACCGGGGAGCTGTTTTTT
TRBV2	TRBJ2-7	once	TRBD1	CASSWTGAYEQYF	TGTGCCAGCAGTTGGACAGGGGCCTACGAGCAGTACTTC
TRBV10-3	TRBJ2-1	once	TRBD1	CAISAYLGQGDNEQFF	TGTGCCATCAGTGCGTATTTAGGACAGGGAGACAATGAGCAGTTCTTC
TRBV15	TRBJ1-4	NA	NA	CATSRQRDTNEKLFF	TGTGCCACCAGCAGACAGCGGGACACTAATGAAAAACTGTTTTTT
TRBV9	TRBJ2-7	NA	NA	CASSAPGHSYEQYF	TGTGCCAGCAGCGCCCCAGGGCACTCCTACGAGCAGTACTTC
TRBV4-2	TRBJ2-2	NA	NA	CASSQDPSGRGELFF	TGTGCCAGCAGCCAAGATCCATCGGGCCGCGGGGAGCTGTTTTTT
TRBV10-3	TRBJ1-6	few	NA	CAISELSSYNSPLHF	TGTGCCATCAGTGAACTCAGCTCCTATAATTCACCCCTCCACTTT
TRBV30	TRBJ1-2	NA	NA	CAWEPLNLSGNYGYTF	TGTGCCTGGGAGCCACTTAACCTTTCGGGGAACTATGGCTACACCTTC
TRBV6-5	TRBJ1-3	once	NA	CASSSRAGNTIYF	TGTGCCAGCAGTTCCCGTGCCGGAAACACCATATATTTT
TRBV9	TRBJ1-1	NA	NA	CASSVSGRPDTEAFF	TGTGCCAGCAGCGTATCGGGCCGACCAGACACTGAAGCTTTCTTT
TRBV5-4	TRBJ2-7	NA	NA	CASSNGGGGWNEQYF	TGTGCCAGCAGCAACGGGGGAGGAGGGTGGAACGAGCAGTACTTC
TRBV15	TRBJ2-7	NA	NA	CATSTDTTYEQYF	TGTGCCACCAGCACGGACACTACCTACGAGCAGTACTTC
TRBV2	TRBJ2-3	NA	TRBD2	CASTLVAGGFTDTQYF	TGTGCCAGCACCCTCGTAGCGGGGGGCTTCACAGATACGCAGTATTTT
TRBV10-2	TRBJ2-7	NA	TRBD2	CASSEWPSGGKSSYEQYF	TGCGCCAGCAGTGAGTGGCCTAGCGGGGGGAAGAGCTCCTACGAGCAGTACTTC
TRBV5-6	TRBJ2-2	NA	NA	CASSLGGARTGELFF	TGTGCCAGCAGCTTGGGAGGGGCGCGCACCGGGGAGCTGTTTTTT